This T cell receptor (beta chain) was profiled in a study of T-cell reconstitution after alpha-beta-depleted transplantation in children. The library targeted TCRbeta and was prepared with unique molecular identifiers. TCRdb fed the PCR reads into MiXCR, producing one record per CDR3 protein. The sample lists about 74,000 distinct CDR3 sequences, roughly 15% seen once, with 25% to 35% in the top ten. CDR1 DFQATT and CDR2 SNEGSKA come from the germline V gene (reference sequence). CDR3 length: 20 residues. V lost 2 bases to trimming and J lost 3 bases, with 30 bases between them. In its sample, this clonotype was seen many times.

The sequence was collected from a male patient between 2 and 10 years old who had a stem cell transplant for acute lymphoblastic leukemia, so the T cells may come from the graft donor. The sequencing used PBMCs, mostly from graft donor cells, collected 180 days after TCRalphabeta/CD19-depleted stem cell transplant. The V and J genes are TRBV20-1 and TRBJ2-3, with D perhaps TRBD2 (7 bases). The CDR3 spells CSARWGGRNPGLGRTDTQYF. Here the CDR3 DNA reads TGCAGTGCTAGATGGGGGGGCCGGAACCCAGGGTTGGGGAGAACAGATACGCAGTATTTT.